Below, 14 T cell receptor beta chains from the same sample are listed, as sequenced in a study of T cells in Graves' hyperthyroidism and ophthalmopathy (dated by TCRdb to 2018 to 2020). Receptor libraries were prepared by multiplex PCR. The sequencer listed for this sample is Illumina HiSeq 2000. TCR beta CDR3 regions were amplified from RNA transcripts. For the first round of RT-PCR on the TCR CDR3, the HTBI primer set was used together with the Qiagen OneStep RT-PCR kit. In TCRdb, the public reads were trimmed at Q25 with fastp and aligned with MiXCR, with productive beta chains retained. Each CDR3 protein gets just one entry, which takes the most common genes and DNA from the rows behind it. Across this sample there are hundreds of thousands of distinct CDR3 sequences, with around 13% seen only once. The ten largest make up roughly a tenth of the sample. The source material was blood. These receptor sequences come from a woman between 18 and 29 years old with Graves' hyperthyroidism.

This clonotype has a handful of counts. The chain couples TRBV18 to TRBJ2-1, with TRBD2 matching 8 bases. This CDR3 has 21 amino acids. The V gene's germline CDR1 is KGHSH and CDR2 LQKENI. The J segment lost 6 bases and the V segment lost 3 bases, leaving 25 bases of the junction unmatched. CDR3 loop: CASSPRAPKTHHGRAVNEQFF. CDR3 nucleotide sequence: TGTGCCAGCTCACCGCGGGCACCAAAAACTCACCACGGGAGGGCCGTCAATGAGCAGTTCTTC.

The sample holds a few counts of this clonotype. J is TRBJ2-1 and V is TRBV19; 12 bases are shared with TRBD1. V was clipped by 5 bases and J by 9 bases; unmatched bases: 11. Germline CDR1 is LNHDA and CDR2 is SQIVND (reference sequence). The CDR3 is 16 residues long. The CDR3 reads CASSDPGDRGRTEQFF. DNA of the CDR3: TGTGCCAGTAGTGACCCGGGGGACAGGGGGCGAACTGAGCAGTTCTTC.

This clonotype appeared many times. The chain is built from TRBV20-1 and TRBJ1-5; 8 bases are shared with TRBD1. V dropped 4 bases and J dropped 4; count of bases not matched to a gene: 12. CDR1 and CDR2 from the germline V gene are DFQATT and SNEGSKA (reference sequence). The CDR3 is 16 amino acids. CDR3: CSATDRGLRGNQPQHF. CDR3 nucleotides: TGCAGTGCTACCGACAGGGGATTACGTGGTAATCAGCCCCAGCATTTT.

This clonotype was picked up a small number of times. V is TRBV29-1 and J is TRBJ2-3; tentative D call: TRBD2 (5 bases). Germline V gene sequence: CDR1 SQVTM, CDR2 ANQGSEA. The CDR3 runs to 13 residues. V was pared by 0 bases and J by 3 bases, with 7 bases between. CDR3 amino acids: CSVEDPGTDTQYF. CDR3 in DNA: TGCAGCGTTGAAGATCCGGGAACAGATACGCAGTATTTT.

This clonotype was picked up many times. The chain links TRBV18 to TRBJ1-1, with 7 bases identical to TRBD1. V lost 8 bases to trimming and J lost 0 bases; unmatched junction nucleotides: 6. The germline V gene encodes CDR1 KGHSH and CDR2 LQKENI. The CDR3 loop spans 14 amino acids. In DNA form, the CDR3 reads TGTGCCAGCGCGGACAGGAGAATGAACACTGAAGCTTTCTTT. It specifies CASADRRMNTEAFF. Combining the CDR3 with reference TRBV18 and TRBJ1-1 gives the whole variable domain NAGVMQNPRHLVRRRGQEARLRCSPMKGHSHVYWYRQLPEEGLKFMVYLQKENIIDESGMPKERFSAEFPKEGPSILRIQQVVRGDSAAYFCASADRRMNTEAFFGQGTRLTVV.

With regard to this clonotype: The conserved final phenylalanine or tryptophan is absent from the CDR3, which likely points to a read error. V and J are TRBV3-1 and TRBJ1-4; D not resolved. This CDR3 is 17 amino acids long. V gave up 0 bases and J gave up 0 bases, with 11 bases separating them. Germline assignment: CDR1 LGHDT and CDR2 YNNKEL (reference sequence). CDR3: CASSQDGSFSTNEKLFL. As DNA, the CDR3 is TGTGCCAGCAGCCAAGATGGCAGTTTCTCAACTAATGAAAAACTGTTTCTT.

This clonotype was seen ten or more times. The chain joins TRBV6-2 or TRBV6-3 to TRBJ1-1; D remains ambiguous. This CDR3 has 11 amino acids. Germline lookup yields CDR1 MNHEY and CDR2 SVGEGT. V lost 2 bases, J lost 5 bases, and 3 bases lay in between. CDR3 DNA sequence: TGTGCCAGCAGTTACGGAACTGAAGCTTTCTTT. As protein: CASSYGTEAFF.

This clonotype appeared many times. CDR3: CASSLPMGGAVEQYF. In nucleotides, the CDR3 is TGTGCCAGCAGTCTCCCTATGGGGGGGGCGGTGGAGCAGTACTTC. The genes are TRBV12-3 or TRBV12-4 and TRBJ2-7, with a tentative D call TRBD2 (7 bases). The V and J ends lost 5 bases and 7 bases respectively, with 21 bases between them. CDR3 size: 15 residues.

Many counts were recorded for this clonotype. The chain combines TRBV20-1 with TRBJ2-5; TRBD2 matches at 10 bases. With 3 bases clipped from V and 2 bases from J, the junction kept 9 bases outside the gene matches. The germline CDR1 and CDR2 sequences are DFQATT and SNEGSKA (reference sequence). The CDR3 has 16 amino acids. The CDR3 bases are TGCAGTGCTAGGCGGATCGGGACTAGCGATCAAGAGACCCAGTACTTC. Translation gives CSARRIGTSDQETQYF.

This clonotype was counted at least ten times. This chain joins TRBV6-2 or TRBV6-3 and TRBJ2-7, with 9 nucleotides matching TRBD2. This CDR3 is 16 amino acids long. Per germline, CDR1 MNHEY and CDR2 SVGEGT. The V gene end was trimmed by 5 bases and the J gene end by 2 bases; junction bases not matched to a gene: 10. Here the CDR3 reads CASSPSGLAQTYEQYF. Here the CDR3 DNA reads TGTGCCAGCAGTCCTTCAGGACTAGCGCAGACCTACGAGCAGTACTTC.

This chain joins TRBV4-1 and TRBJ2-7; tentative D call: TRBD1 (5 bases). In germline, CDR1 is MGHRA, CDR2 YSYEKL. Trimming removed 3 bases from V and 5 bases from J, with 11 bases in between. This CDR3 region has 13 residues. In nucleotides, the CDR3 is TGCGCCAGCAGCCATTTTCTAGGGGACGAGCAGTACTTC. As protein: CASSHFLGDEQYF.

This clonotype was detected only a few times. In DNA form, the CDR3 reads TGCGCCAGCAGCTCCGGTGGGGACAGTCACTATGGCTACACCTTC. This codes for CASSSGGDSHYGYTF. V gene TRBV5-1 combines with J gene TRBJ1-2, with 7 bases lining up with TRBD1. The germline V gene encodes CDR1 SGHRS and CDR2 YFSETQ. The V segment lost 3 bases and the J segment 3 bases; nucleotides outside the gene matches: 8. This CDR3 spans 15 amino acids.

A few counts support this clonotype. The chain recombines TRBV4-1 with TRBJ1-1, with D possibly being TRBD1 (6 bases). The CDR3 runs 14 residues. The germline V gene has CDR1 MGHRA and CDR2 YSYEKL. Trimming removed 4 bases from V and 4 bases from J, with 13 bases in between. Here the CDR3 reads CASSPTGLSTEAFF. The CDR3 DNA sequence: TGCGCCAGCAGCCCAACAGGGTTGTCCACTGAAGCTTTCTTT.

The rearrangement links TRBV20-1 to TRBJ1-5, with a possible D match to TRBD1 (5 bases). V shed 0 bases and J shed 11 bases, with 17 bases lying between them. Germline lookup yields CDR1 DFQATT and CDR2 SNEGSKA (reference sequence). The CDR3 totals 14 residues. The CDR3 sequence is CSARDLRGWGAQHF. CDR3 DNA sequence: TGCAGTGCTAGAGACCTCAGAGGGTGGGGGGCCCAGCATTTT.